This paragraph reports one T cell receptor (beta chain). With 5 bases removed from V and 0 bases from J, the gap between germline ends came to 14 bases. Germline assignment: CDR1 PRHDT and CDR2 FYEKMQ (reference sequence). The CDR3 loop spans 16 amino acids. This record belongs to a study of cytomegalovirus exposure and HLA in healthy donors. PCR primers comprised 60 Vbeta and 13 Jbeta primers. Sequenced by immunoSEQ multiplex PCR; TCRdb stores in-frame clones only, minus some. This table holds over 100,000 clones, approximately 80% found once. The rearrangement uses TRBV13 and TRBJ2-4, with no clear D. This TCR was sampled from a woman aged 18-29 years in good health and CMV-seropositive. The sample consisted of PBMCs. In DNA, the CDR3 is TGTGCCAGCAGCCCCCGATTGGGCTTAGCCAAAAACATTCAGTACTTC. It codes for CASSPRLGLAKNIQYF.